This T cell receptor beta chain was sequenced for a study of Graves' ophthalmopathy and Graves' hyperthyroidism. Findings and caveats of the study: The blood repertoire also included most expanded thyroid clonotypes above 0.001 frequency.

Beta-chain TCR CDR3 regions were amplified from RNA transcripts. HTBI primers were used in a first-round RT-PCR, which preceded a second-round multiplex PCR. TCRdb itself ran the multiplex PCR reads through MiXCR, one entry per CDR3 protein. The sample consists of about 590,000 distinct CDR3 sequences, under 45% of them appearing once. This CDR3 is 12 amino acids long. Details on this clonotype: What it binds is unknown.

This chain links TRBV12-3 or TRBV12-4 with TRBJ2-5, with D possibly being TRBD1 (5 bases). The end of the DNA is better explained by TRBJ2-1, so the J call may be wrong. The specimen sequenced was peripheral blood or thyroid tissue (not recorded which). The receptor was derived from an adult man with Graves' hyperthyroidism. The DNA of the CDR3 is TGTGCCAGCACTGCTGGACACCTCAAGCAGTTCTTC. This codes for CASTAGHLKQFF.